One sample yielded the 32 T cell receptor beta chains listed below, sequenced in a study of blood T cell repertoires in COVID-19. TCRdb's copy holds only in-frame clones and misses some; the assay was immunoSEQ multiplex PCR. The sample gives 300,000 or so clones, 85% of which show up once; around 4% is in the top ten. Sequenced: peripheral blood. These receptors all stem from a woman aged 45 to 65 with active or convalescent COVID-19.

The V and J genes are TRBV5-1 and TRBJ2-3; no clear D. V lost 4 bases to trimming and J lost 7 bases, with 7 bases between them. This CDR3 spans 11 amino acids. Germline assignment: CDR1 SGHRS and CDR2 YFSETQ. Here the CDR3 reads CASSPTYTQYF. The CDR3 DNA follows: TGCGCCAGCAGCCCAACTTATACGCAGTATTTT.

V is TRBV9 and J is TRBJ1-1; D not resolved. The CDR3 totals 13 residues. Germline-derived CDR1 and CDR2 are SGDLS and YYNGEE. V was clipped by 0 bases and J by 5 bases, with 8 bases between them. CDR3 bases: TGTGCCAGCAGCGTAGCTATCACGACTGAAGCTTTCTTT. Translating gives CASSVAITTEAFF.

This sequence joins TRBV10-2 and TRBJ2-1, with 7 bases identical to TRBD2. The CDR3 totals 17 residues. The germline CDR1 and CDR2 sequences are WSHSY and SAAADI. V gave up 2 bases and J gave up 8 bases; unmatched junction bases: 15. CDR3 nucleotide sequence: TGCGCCAGCAGTGAGGCGCTAGCGGCAACCACTAGGTATGAGCAGTTCTTC. Protein product: CASSEALAATTRYEQFF.

This chain connects TRBV18 to TRBJ2-5, with 9 nucleotides matching TRBD2. Germline assignment: CDR1 KGHSH and CDR2 LQKENI. The length of the CDR3 is 14 residues. V gave up 8 bases and J gave up 5 bases; unmatched junction bases: 9. This chain's CDR3 is CASPAGGVWETQYF. The DNA of the CDR3 is TGTGCCAGCCCAGCGGGAGGCGTTTGGGAGACCCAGTACTTC.

The CDR3 bases are TGTGCCAGCAGCCCTCCGGACAGTCTGGGCTACACCTTC. This sequence encodes CASSPPDSLGYTF. The J gene is TRBJ1-2, the V gene TRBV3-1 (or the pseudogene TRBV3-2); perhaps TRBD1 as D (6 bases). The V and J ends lost 4 bases and 8 bases respectively, with 14 bases between them. The length of the CDR3 is 13 residues. Germline V lookup: CDR1 LGHDT, CDR2 YNNKEL (reference sequence).

The V call is TRBV27, the J call TRBJ2-7, with TRBD2 matching over 13 bases. The V gene's germline CDR1 is MNHEY and CDR2 SMNVEV (reference sequence). CDR3 size: 17 residues. J was trimmed by 2 bases and V by 4 bases; bases with no gene match: 8. The CDR3 here is CASSSRPGLAGTYEQYF. DNA for the CDR3: TGTGCCAGCAGTTCCCGACCGGGACTAGCGGGAACCTACGAGCAGTACTTC.

In nucleotides, the CDR3 is TGTGCCAGCAGCCTCGACAGAACCAACACTGAAGCTTTCTTT. It encodes CASSLDRTNTEAFF. The chain combines TRBV11-1 with TRBJ1-1, with a weak D call TRBD1 (5 bases). The CDR3 length is 14 residues. CDR1 is SGHAT, CDR2 FQDESV, per germline (reference sequence). Deletions cut 5 bases from V and 2 bases from J, with 12 bases between.

The J gene is TRBJ2-1, the V gene TRBV30; 9 positions agree with TRBD1. CDR1 and CDR2 from the germline V gene are GTSNPN and SVGIG (reference sequence). V lost 2 bases to trimming and J lost 8 bases; unmatched junction nucleotides: 13. The CDR3 contains 16 residues. CDR3 amino acids: CAWSPFPTGGSDEQFF. CDR3 nucleotide sequence: TGTGCCTGGAGTCCCTTCCCGACAGGGGGTAGCGATGAGCAGTTCTTC.

This clone was detected only a few times. The CDR3, as DNA: TGCGCCAGCAGCTTAGGGGGTGGTGCGACAGGGTTCGGAAAACTGTTTTTT. Amino acids: CASSLGGGATGFGKLFF. The gene calls are TRBV5-1 and TRBJ1-4, with 7 bases that match TRBD1. V was clipped by 2 bases and J by 10 bases; unmatched bases: 17. This CDR3 is built from 17 residues. CDR1 and CDR2 from the germline V gene are SGHRS and YFSETQ.

The rearrangement uses TRBV5-4 and TRBJ2-3; maybe TRBD2 (5 bases). The germline V and J ends were trimmed by 4 bases and 2 bases, with 17 bases remaining between them. The CDR3 spans 16 residues. The germline V gene has CDR1 SGHNT and CDR2 YYREEE (reference sequence). The CDR3 loop reads CASSANPTGYTDTQYF. CDR3 in DNA: TGTGCCAGCAGCGCGAATCCTACGGGGTACACAGATACGCAGTATTTT.

The chain links TRBV18 to TRBJ2-7, with 9 bases fitting TRBD1. V trimming: 4 bases; J trimming: 2 bases; junction bases outside the gene matches: 24. This CDR3 contains 21 residues. Germline V gene lookup returns CDR1 KGHSH and CDR2 LQKENI. The CDR3 DNA is TGTGCCAGCTCACTCCGATTCTGGGGACAGGGTAGGTCCCAGGCCACCTACGAGCAGTACTTC. Encoded protein: CASSLRFWGQGRSQATYEQYF.

This rearrangement joins TRBV28 to TRBJ1-2, with 9 bases fitting TRBD1. Trimming at V came to 7 bases and at J to 2 bases, leaving 2 bases not matched to a gene. The CDR3 is 13 amino acids. Germline V CDR1 and CDR2: MDHEN, SYDVKM. The CDR3 bases are TGTGCCAGCAAGACAGGGGGGAACTATGGCTACACCTTC. Translated, it gives CASKTGGNYGYTF.

The rearrangement uses TRBV28 and TRBJ1-1; TRBD1 agrees at 12 bases. Trimming took 4 bases from V and 9 from J; bases not matched to a gene: 6. The germline V gene encodes CDR1 MDHEN and CDR2 SYDVKM. The CDR3 is 14 amino acids. CDR3 in DNA: TGTGCCAGCAGTTGGGACAGGGGGCCGATGAAAGCTTTCTTT. As protein: CASSWDRGPMKAFF.

This sequence joins TRBV18 and TRBJ1-2; no firm D call. This CDR3 contains 14 residues. The germline V and J ends were trimmed by 0 bases and 2 bases, with 7 bases remaining between them. The V gene's germline CDR1 is KGHSH and CDR2 LQKENI. CDR3 nucleotides: TGTGCCAGCTCACCACCTACACTAAACTATGGCTACACCTTC. As protein: CASSPPTLNYGYTF.

The chain joins TRBV7-9 to TRBJ2-1; 8 bases are shared with TRBD2. The germline CDR1 and CDR2 sequences are SEHNR and FQNEAQ (reference sequence). V gave up 5 bases and J gave up 11 bases; unmatched junction bases: 14. CDR3 length: 15 residues. The CDR3 region is CASSPSGGRKHKQFF. The CDR3 bases are TGTGCCAGCAGCCCCAGCGGCGGGAGGAAACATAAGCAGTTCTTC.

The V gene is TRBV7-9, the J gene TRBJ1-1; no definite D call. Germline V gene lookup returns CDR1 SEHNR and CDR2 FQNEAQ (reference sequence). Trimming removed 7 bases from V and 0 bases from J, with 6 bases in between. The CDR3 extends over 12 amino acids. The CDR3 here is CASILMNTEAFF. DNA for the CDR3: TGTGCCAGCATCCTAATGAACACTGAAGCTTTCTTT. The full variable domain, with the rest looked up from reference TRBV7-9 and TRBJ1-1, is DTGVSQNPRHKITKRGQNVTFRCDPISEHNRLYWYRQTLGQGPEFLTYFQNEAQLEKSRLLSDRFSAERPKGSFSTLEIQRTEQGDSAMYLCASILMNTEAFFGQGTRLTVV.

V is TRBV6-5 and J is TRBJ1-2, with a possible D match to TRBD1 (5 bases). The CDR3 consists of 14 residues. Germline V gene sequence: CDR1 MNHEY, CDR2 SVGAGI. V was shortened by 10 bases and J by 4 bases, with 19 bases between the two germline ends. CDR3 sequence (DNA): TGTGCCACGGGGGACTCCTACCCCCTCTATGGCTACACCTTC. Residues: CATGDSYPLYGYTF.

The V call is TRBV5-1, the J call TRBJ2-6, with TRBD1 identical over 9 bases. The CDR3 has 17 residues. J gave up 1 base and V 4 bases, and 6 bases lay outside the gene matches. Germline V gene sequence: CDR1 SGHRS, CDR2 YFSETQ. CDR3 loop: CASSPGTGSSGANVLTF. The CDR3 nucleotides are TGCGCCAGCAGCCCCGGGACAGGGAGTTCTGGGGCCAACGTCCTGACTTTC.

This chain connects TRBV4-1 to TRBJ2-1; TRBD2 matches at 7 bases. CDR3 length: 13 residues. CDR1 and CDR2 from the germline V gene are MGHRA and YSYEKL. The ends lost 6 bases at V and 5 bases at J; junction bases unmatched: 4. The CDR3 is CASRRTRDNEQFF. The CDR3 DNA reads as TGCGCCAGCAGAAGGACTAGAGACAATGAGCAGTTCTTC.

This clone showed up just once. The V gene is TRBV5-1, the J gene TRBJ2-1, with 7 bases that match TRBD2. V lost 1 base to trimming and J lost 0 bases; unmatched junction nucleotides: 4. Germline V gene sequence: CDR1 SGHRS, CDR2 YFSETQ. The CDR3 loop spans 16 amino acids. The CDR3 region has the DNA TGCGCCAGCAGCTTGTTGGGCGGGAGCTCCTACAATGAGCAGTTCTTC. This codes for CASSLLGGSSYNEQFF.

The chain couples TRBV5-4 to TRBJ2-2, with TRBD2 matching 10 bases. Germline V lookup: CDR1 SGHNT, CDR2 YYREEE (reference sequence). The V gene end was trimmed by 2 bases and the J gene end by 1 base; junction bases not matched to a gene: 2. This CDR3 has 16 amino acids. Written as DNA, the CDR3 is TGTGCCAGCAGCTTTAGCGGGAGGCAGAACACCGGGGAGCTGTTTTTT. This codes for CASSFSGRQNTGELFF.

This clone was observed a single time. The chain combines TRBV18 with TRBJ2-1; the match to TRBD2 covers 8 bases. Germline CDR1 is KGHSH and CDR2 is LQKENI. The V segment lost 4 bases and the J segment 10 bases; nucleotides outside the gene matches: 6. The CDR3 totals 13 residues. The CDR3 DNA sequence: TGTGCCAGCTCACAGCGAGCGGGAGACGAGCAGTTCTTC. The encoded protein is CASSQRAGDEQFF.

The gene calls are TRBV19 and TRBJ1-1, with 7 nucleotides matching TRBD1. Trimming removed 5 bases from V and 6 bases from J; junction bases left unmatched: 9. Germline V lookup: CDR1 LNHDA, CDR2 SQIVND (reference sequence). The CDR3 is made up of 14 amino acids. For the CDR3, the DNA is TGTGCCAGTAGTTCCCTGACAGGGCGGCCTGAAGCTTTCTTT. It is translated as CASSSLTGRPEAFF.

This chain links TRBV7-9 with TRBJ2-1, with 8 positions matching TRBD2. The junction had 2 bases not matched to a gene; V was cut back by 4 bases and J by 6 bases. The CDR3 consists of 13 residues. CDR1 and CDR2 (germline): SEHNR, FQNEAQ (reference sequence). This CDR3 reads CASSSRGGNEQFF. The CDR3 DNA reads TGTGCCAGCAGCTCCCGGGGGGGCAATGAGCAGTTCTTC.

This clone appeared many times. V and J are TRBV5-4 and TRBJ1-2; 9 nucleotides match TRBD1. The CDR3 contains 14 residues. Germline V gives CDR1 SGHNT, CDR2 YYREEE (reference sequence). The J segment lost 5 bases and the V segment lost 2 bases, leaving 4 bases of the junction unmatched. Here the CDR3 reads CASSFGQGIYGYTF. The CDR3 DNA reads TGTGCCAGCAGCTTCGGACAGGGGATATATGGCTACACCTTC.

V gene TRBV29-1 combines with J gene TRBJ2-5; possible D gene TRBD2, 6 bases. CDR1 SQVTM and CDR2 ANQGSEA come from the germline V gene. The CDR3 has 15 residues. V lost 0 bases, J lost 2 bases, and 13 bases lay in between. Written as DNA, the CDR3 is TGCAGCGTTGAAGATGGAGGGTGGCGGCAAGAGACCCAGTACTTC. Its protein is CSVEDGGWRQETQYF. Full variable domain (outside the CDR3, taken from reference TRBV29-1 and TRBJ2-5): SAVISQKPSRDICQRGTSLTIQCQVDSQVTMMFWYRQQPGQSLTLIATANQGSEATYESGFVIDKFPISRPNLTFSTLTVSNMSPEDSSIYLCSVEDGGWRQETQYFGPGTRLLVL.

V and J are TRBV20-1 and TRBJ1-4; the match to TRBD1 covers 8 bases. Germline CDR1 and CDR2: DFQATT and SNEGSKA (reference sequence). J was trimmed by 8 bases and V by 3 bases; bases with no gene match: 5. The CDR3 spans 13 residues. CDR3 protein: CSASRTGREKLFF. In nucleotides, the CDR3 is TGCAGTGCTAGTAGGACAGGGAGGGAAAAACTGTTTTTT.

V usage is TRBV2 and J usage is TRBJ1-4; D perhaps matches TRBD1 (5 bases). Germline V gene data show CDR1 as SNHLY and CDR2 as FYNNEI. Trimming took off 8 bases at V and 0 bases at J, with 16 bases between the two ends. The length of the CDR3 is 16 residues. The CDR3 nucleotides are TGTGCCAGCCGGGGGAGGGAAGGAACAACTAATGAAAAACTGTTTTTT. It yields the protein CASRGREGTTNEKLFF. Full variable domain (outside the CDR3, taken from reference TRBV2 and TRBJ1-4): EPEVTQTPSHQVTQMGQEVILRCVPISNHLYFYWYRQILGQKVEFLVSFYNNEISEKSEIFDDQFSVERPDGSNFTLKIRSTKLEDSAMYFCASRGREGTTNEKLFFGSGTQLSVL.

The genes are TRBV29-1 and TRBJ2-2, with 7 nucleotides matching TRBD1. The CDR3 spans 12 residues. The V and J ends lost 6 bases and 6 bases, in that order; junction bases with no gene match: 4. Germline CDR1 SQVTM, CDR2 ANQGSEA. For the CDR3, the DNA is TGCAGCGTGGCGACAGGGTCCGGGGAGCTGTTTTTT. Amino acid sequence: CSVATGSGELFF.

The chain links TRBV18 to TRBJ1-1; 10 nucleotides align to TRBD1. V shed 3 bases and J 4 bases; nucleotides not matched to a gene: 11. Germline V CDR1 and CDR2: KGHSH, LQKENI. CDR3 length equals 17 residues. The CDR3 region is CASSPGTGDAGGTEAFF. Here the CDR3 DNA reads TGTGCCAGCTCACCTGGGACAGGGGATGCGGGGGGCACTGAAGCTTTCTTT.

The chain couples TRBV11-1 to TRBJ2-1; 8 positions agree with TRBD2. The length of the CDR3 is 14 residues. From germline, CDR1 is SGHAT and CDR2 FQDESV (reference sequence). J was trimmed by 8 bases and V by 5 bases; bases with no gene match: 8. In DNA, the CDR3 is TGTGCCAGCAGCAGAAGCGGGAGTCGGCATGAGCAGTTCTTC. Translated: CASSRSGSRHEQFF. The full variable domain, its missing parts supplied by reference TRBV11-1 and TRBJ2-1, is EAEVAQSPRYKITEKSQAVAFWCDPISGHATLYWYRQILGQGPELLVQFQDESVVDDSQLPKDRFSAERLKGVDSTLKIQPAELGDSAMYLCASSRSGSRHEQFFGPGTRLTVL.

This chain joins TRBV5-6 and TRBJ1-1; no definite D call. Germline values: CDR1 SGHDT, CDR2 YYEEEE. V lost 5 bases, J lost 3 bases, and 11 bases lay in between. The CDR3 extends over 13 amino acids. The CDR3 sequence: CASSLHGYTEAFF. Written as DNA, the CDR3 is TGTGCCAGCAGTCTCCACGGGTACACTGAAGCTTTCTTT.